These 11 T cell receptor beta chains came from one sample sequenced in a study of cytomegalovirus exposure and HLA in healthy donors. TCRdb keeps only in-frame clones here, not all; method: immunoSEQ multiplex PCR. The sample lists tens of thousands of clones; about 94% were seen once. The sequenced sample consisted of PBMCs. These receptor sequences come from a man between 18 and 29 years old in good health and CMV-seropositive.

The J gene is TRBJ2-7, the V gene TRBV13; 7 nucleotides match TRBD1. CDR1 and CDR2 from the germline V gene are PRHDT and FYEKMQ (reference sequence). The CDR3 has 14 amino acids. Trimming at V came to 6 bases and at J to 2 bases, leaving 7 bases not matched to a gene. CDR3 bases: TGTGCCAGCAGTGACCGGGACAGAACCTACGAGCAGTACTTC. Its translation: CASSDRDRTYEQYF.

This sequence joins TRBV9 and TRBJ2-3, with D unresolved. CDR1 is SGDLS and CDR2 is YYNGEE in the germline V gene. V dropped 4 bases and J dropped 4 bases, with 19 bases sitting between them. There are 16 residues in the CDR3. The CDR3 region has the DNA TGTGCCAGCAGCCCTCAAGCAGCCCCGGGTGCAGATACGCAGTATTTT. It encodes CASSPQAAPGADTQYF. The whole variable domain, remainder taken from reference TRBV9 and TRBJ2-3, is DSGVTQTPKHLITATGQRVTLRCSPRSGDLSVYWYQQSLDQGLQFLIQYYNGEERAKGNILERFSAQQFPDLHSELNLSSLELGDSALYFCASSPQAAPGADTQYFGPGTRLTVL.

The CDR3 spells CASSNPGTDTQYF. DNA for the CDR3: TGTGCCAGCAGTAACCCAGGGACAGATACGCAGTATTTT. This sequence joins TRBV6-1 and TRBJ2-3, with D maybe TRBD1 (5 bases). The CDR3 has 13 residues. Germline values: CDR1 MNHNS, CDR2 SASEGT. V lost 5 bases and J 3 bases, leaving 9 bases between the germline ends.

Only a few counts were recorded for this clone. This sequence joins TRBV5-6 and TRBJ2-2, with D maybe TRBD1 (6 bases). Trimming shortened V by 4 bases and J by 5 bases, and 15 bases separated the two germline ends. There are 15 residues in the CDR3. CDR1 and CDR2 from the germline V gene are SGHDT and YYEEEE. The CDR3 DNA is TGTGCCAGCAGCCGCGGTGGGGGCTGGACCGGGGAGCTGTTTTTT. It translates to CASSRGGGWTGELFF.

The CDR3 DNA reads as TGTGCCAGCACCCCGGGCAGGGGTTACGAGCAGTACTTC. Translating gives CASTPGRGYEQYF. The J gene is TRBJ2-7, the V gene TRBV7-2; tentative D call: TRBD1 (6 bases). Germline V gene data show CDR1 as SGHTA and CDR2 as FQGNSA. V lost 7 bases to trimming and J lost 4 bases, with 14 bases between them. CDR3 length: 13 amino acids.

The chain couples TRBV11-2 to TRBJ1-1; D gene unclear. The V and J ends lost 2 bases and 1 base respectively, with 11 bases between them. The V gene's germline CDR1 is SGHAT and CDR2 FQNNGV. The CDR3 totals 15 residues. CDR3 region: CASSLFNFQNTEAFF. DNA for the CDR3: TGTGCCAGCAGCTTATTCAACTTTCAGAACACTGAAGCTTTCTTT. The full variable domain, with the rest looked up from reference TRBV11-2 and TRBJ1-1, is EAGVAQSPRYKIIEKRQSVAFWCNPISGHATLYWYQQILGQGPKLLIQFQNNGVVDDSQLPKDRFSAERLKGVDSTLKIQPAKLEDSAVYLCASSLFNFQNTEAFFGQGTRLTVV.

Here the CDR3 DNA reads TGCAGCGGCATGACAGGGCTCGGAAACACCATATATTTT. Its protein product is CSGMTGLGNTIYF. The chain recombines TRBV29-1 with TRBJ1-3; 7 bases map to TRBD1. CDR3 length: 13 residues. The germline V gene has CDR1 SQVTM and CDR2 ANQGSEA. Trimming at V came to 7 bases and at J to 4 bases, leaving 7 bases not matched to a gene.

This rearrangement joins TRBV28 to TRBJ2-7; D possibly corresponds to TRBD1 (6 bases). V was pared by 8 bases and J by 3 bases, with 20 bases between. Germline CDR1 reads MDHEN; CDR2 reads SYDVKM. This CDR3 region has 15 residues. This chain's CDR3 is CASGLPQGTYYEQYF. The CDR3, as DNA: TGTGCCAGCGGCTTGCCCCAGGGGACCTACTACGAGCAGTACTTC.

This chain connects TRBV10-2 to TRBJ2-6, with 10 bases lining up with TRBD1. The CDR3 consists of 16 residues. The germline V gene encodes CDR1 WSHSY and CDR2 SAAADI. The V gene end was trimmed by 6 bases and the J gene end by 0 bases; junction bases not matched to a gene: 2. The CDR3 nucleotides read TGCGCCAGCAGGGGACAGGGGAACTCTGGGGCCAACGTCCTGACTTTC. Protein product: CASRGQGNSGANVLTF.

The rearrangement uses TRBV5-5 and TRBJ2-7; 9 nucleotides agree with TRBD2. Germline V CDR1 and CDR2: SGHKS, YYEKEE (reference sequence). The CDR3 loop spans 19 amino acids. The trim removed 4 bases at V and 3 bases at J, leaving 20 bases unmatched. In DNA form, the CDR3 reads TGTGCCAGCAGCCCATTCGGATTAGCGGGAGTTGATTTTGTCTACGAGCAGTACTTC. Its translation: CASSPFGLAGVDFVYEQYF. Complete variable domain (other parts from reference TRBV5-5 and TRBJ2-7): DAGVTQSPTHLIKTRGQQVTLRCSPISGHKSVSWYQQVLGQGPQFIFQYYEKEERGRGNFPDRFSARQFPNYSSELNVNALLLGDSALYLCASSPFGLAGVDFVYEQYFGPGTRLTVT.

This CDR3 reads CASSWGGYGYTF. CDR3 nucleotides: TGTGCCAGCAGTTGGGGGGGGTATGGCTACACCTTC. The rearrangement links TRBV28 to TRBJ1-2, with D possibly being TRBD1 (5 bases). V lost 4 bases and J lost 5, with 8 bases in between. The CDR3 loop spans 12 amino acids. CDR1 is MDHEN, CDR2 SYDVKM, per germline.